The 30 T cell receptor beta chains below all came from one sample that was sequenced in a study of human T cells and chemical hapten exposure. TCRdb analysed the RACE reads with MiXCR anew, one entry per CDR3 protein. Of roughly 380,000 distinct CDR3 sequences in the sample, more than 5% were seen once. Regarding time point: patch test 2, 6 weeks after DPC sensitization. Treatment given: therapeutic diphenylcyclopropenone sensitization with weekly scalp DPC. Sequences were derived from whole blood, sampled in connection with sensitization to the hapten diphenylcyclopropenone (DPC). These receptors were collected from a woman under 30 with alopecia areata. Some clones in this sample may be carry-over from other donors' samples.

As regards this clonotype: One end of the junction varies from germline; a read error may be responsible. This chain connects TRBV7-3 to TRBJ2-3, with a possible D match to TRBD2 (5 bases). The germline V gene has CDR1 SGHTA and CDR2 FQGTGA. The CDR3 is 16 residues long. CDR3 region: CACSFSGYGAADTQYF. In DNA form, the CDR3 reads TGTGCCTGCAGCTTTTCGGGGTACGGTGCCGCAGATACGCAGTATTTT.

This clonotype was observed at least ten times. This chain connects TRBV4-2 to TRBJ1-1; D is ambiguous. The CDR3 length is 15 residues. Germline CDR1 reads LGHNA; CDR2 reads YNFKEQ. V lost 2 bases and J lost 0, with 10 bases in between. CDR3 sequence (DNA): TGTGCCAGCAGCCAAACTCAGTCCTTGAACACTGAAGCTTTCTTT. It codes for CASSQTQSLNTEAFF.

In this sample, this clonotype turned up a few times. The V and J genes are TRBV18 and TRBJ2-7, with D perhaps being TRBD1 or TRBD2 (6 bases each). CDR1 and CDR2 from the germline V gene are KGHSH and LQKENI. V was clipped by 2 bases and J by 6 bases, with 8 bases between them. CDR3 size: 12 residues. CDR3 bases: TGTGCCAGCTCACCAGAGGGGGGCGAGCAGTACTTC. Translated, it gives CASSPEGGEQYF. Full variable domain (remainder filled in from reference TRBV18 and TRBJ2-7): NAGVMQNPRHLVRRRGQEARLRCSPMKGHSHVYWYRQLPEEGLKFMVYLQKENIIDESGMPKERFSAEFPKEGPSILRIQQVVRGDSAAYFCASSPEGGEQYFGPGTRLTVT.

At least ten counts were recorded for this clonotype. This rearrangement joins TRBV27 to TRBJ2-3; no clear D gene. V was cut by 6 bases and J by 5 bases, with 27 bases left in between. The CDR3 is 18 residues long. The germline V gene encodes CDR1 MNHEY and CDR2 SMNVEV (reference sequence). The CDR3 sequence is CASRDNPNDQSFVDTQYF. Written as DNA, the CDR3 is TGTGCCAGCAGGGATAACCCGAACGACCAATCTTTCGTAGATACGCAGTATTTT.

This clonotype was picked up a small number of times. J is TRBJ2-3 and V is TRBV6-5, with 9 bases that match TRBD2. The CDR3 covers 16 residues. Germline V gene lookup returns CDR1 MNHEY and CDR2 SVGAGI. Trimming cost V 5 bases and J 9 bases; bases outside gene matches: 15. In DNA form, the CDR3 reads TGTGCCAGCAGTCAGAACATAGCGGGGGTAACCGCCACGCAGTATTTT. It codes for CASSQNIAGVTATQYF.

The genes are TRBV5-1 and TRBJ2-2, with D possibly being TRBD2 (6 bases). CDR1 and CDR2 from the germline V gene are SGHRS and YFSETQ. Deletions cut 4 bases from V and 9 bases from J, with 22 bases between. The length of the CDR3 is 16 residues. CDR3 sequence: CASSVSGTLQARELFF. The CDR3 DNA sequence: TGCGCCAGCAGCGTTTCCGGGACTCTCCAGGCCAGGGAGCTGTTTTTT. Filled out from reference TRBV5-1 and TRBJ2-2, the complete variable domain reads KAGVTQTPRYLIKTRGQQVTLSCSPISGHRSVSWYQQTPGQGLQFLFEYFSETQRNKGNFPGRFSGRQFSNSRSEMNVSTLELGDSALYLCASSVSGTLQARELFFGEGSRLTVL.

This clonotype has ten or more counts. The chain combines TRBV5-1 with TRBJ2-3; D not resolved. CDR3 size: 16 residues. Germline V gives CDR1 SGHRS, CDR2 YFSETQ. V was shortened by 0 bases and J by 4 bases, with 15 bases between the two germline ends. The CDR3 reads CASSLGARNGADTQYF. In DNA form, the CDR3 reads TGCGCCAGCAGCTTGGGGGCCCGGAACGGCGCAGATACGCAGTATTTT.

The J gene is TRBJ2-4, the V gene TRBV2; D gene ambiguous. The CDR3 extends over 15 amino acids. Trimming shortened V by 3 bases and J by 5 bases, and 14 bases separated the two germline ends. Germline CDR1 SNHLY, CDR2 FYNNEI. The CDR3 DNA is TGTGCCAGCAGTGACGGCCAGTTGTTTCAAAACATTCAGTACTTC. It encodes CASSDGQLFQNIQYF.

This clonotype was observed a few times. The genes are TRBV5-6 and TRBJ2-3, with D hard to call. The CDR3 loop spans 13 amino acids. V gave up 0 bases and J gave up 4 bases, with 6 bases separating them. Per germline, CDR1 SGHDT and CDR2 YYEEEE. CDR3 sequence: CASSLEVADTQYF. The CDR3 nucleotides are TGTGCCAGCAGCTTGGAGGTGGCAGATACGCAGTATTTT.

V is TRBV29-1 and J is TRBJ2-3; 11 nucleotides match TRBD2. Germline V gene lookup returns CDR1 SQVTM and CDR2 ANQGSEA. The CDR3 loop spans 16 amino acids. V lost 4 bases, J lost 0 bases, and 6 bases stayed unmatched. The CDR3 DNA sequence: TGCAGCGTTGGGCTAGCGGGGGGCCCAAGCACAGATACGCAGTATTTT. It codes for CSVGLAGGPSTDTQYF.

This clonotype came up many times. The rearrangement links TRBV7-9 to TRBJ1-5; perhaps TRBD1 as D (6 bases). Trimming shortened V by 3 bases and J by 0 bases, and 9 bases separated the two germline ends. The CDR3 extends over 15 amino acids. CDR1 is SEHNR and CDR2 is FQNEAQ in the germline V gene (reference sequence). The CDR3 region is CASSLGASSNQPQHF. The CDR3, as DNA: TGTGCCAGCAGCTTGGGGGCTAGTAGCAATCAGCCCCAGCATTTT. Full variable domain (remainder filled in from reference TRBV7-9 and TRBJ1-5): DTGVSQNPRHKITKRGQNVTFRCDPISEHNRLYWYRQTLGQGPEFLTYFQNEAQLEKSRLLSDRFSAERPKGSFSTLEIQRTEQGDSAMYLCASSLGASSNQPQHFGDGTRLSIL.

This clonotype was recorded many times. V gene TRBV7-2 combines with J gene TRBJ2-7, with TRBD2 as a possible D gene (7 bases). V was clipped by 4 bases and J by 6 bases, with 13 bases between them. The CDR3 is made up of 13 amino acids. Germline V gives CDR1 SGHTA, CDR2 FQGNSA. This chain's CDR3 is CASSSVRGGEQYF. CDR3 in DNA: TGTGCCAGCAGCTCCGTAAGGGGGGGCGAGCAGTACTTC.

V and J are TRBV6-2 or TRBV6-3 and TRBJ2-3; possibly TRBD1 for D (5 bases). Germline V gene data show CDR1 as MNHEY and CDR2 as SVGEGT. CDR3 length: 15 residues. V was shortened by 4 bases and J by 1 base, with 12 bases between the two germline ends. For the CDR3, the DNA is TGTGCCAGCAGTTCCCCTTACAGGCGCACAGATACGCAGTATTTT. This gives the protein CASSSPYRRTDTQYF.

The V and J genes are TRBV4-1 and TRBJ2-7; D might be TRBD2 (6 bases). Between the trimmed V and J ends, which lost 4 bases and 6 bases, there was a span of 19 bases. This CDR3 has 15 residues. The V gene's germline CDR1 is MGHRA and CDR2 YSYEKL. The CDR3 loop reads CASSLDTTGLGEQYF. Written as DNA, the CDR3 is TGCGCCAGCAGCCTCGATACGACGGGACTCGGCGAGCAGTACTTC.

This chain connects TRBV3-1 to TRBJ1-1; D gene ambiguous. Germline CDR1 LGHDT, CDR2 YNNKEL (reference sequence). V was cut by 3 bases and J by 8 bases, with 16 bases left in between. The CDR3 extends over 14 amino acids. The CDR3 nucleotides are TGTGCCAGCAGCCAGATAGGTGGCGGACGAGAAGCTTTCTTT. It is translated as CASSQIGGGREAFF. The full variable domain, with the rest looked up from reference TRBV3-1 and TRBJ1-1, is DTAVSQTPKYLVTQMGNDKSIKCEQNLGHDTMYWYKQDSKKFLKIMFSYNNKELIINETVPNRFSPKSPDKAHLNLHINSLELGDSAVYFCASSQIGGGREAFFGQGTRLTVV.

The J gene is TRBJ2-5, the V gene TRBV6-5; TRBD2 matches 14 bases. Trimming at V came to 0 bases and at J to 5 bases, leaving 11 bases not matched to a gene. The CDR3 covers 19 residues. CDR1 is MNHEY, CDR2 SVGAGI, per germline. CDR3 in amino acids: CASSYSIPGTSGGGETQYF. CDR3 nucleotides: TGTGCCAGCAGTTACTCGATACCCGGGACTAGCGGGGGCGGGGAGACCCAGTACTTC.

The chain combines TRBV15 with TRBJ2-4, with 10 positions matching TRBD2. Trimming took 3 bases from V and 10 from J; bases not matched to a gene: 9. This CDR3 is built from 15 residues. The V gene's germline CDR1 is LNHNV and CDR2 YYDKDF (reference sequence). The CDR3 sequence is CATSRSSGGLYIQYF. The CDR3 bases are TGTGCCACCAGCAGGTCTAGCGGGGGCCTGTATATTCAGTACTTC. The full variable domain, its missing parts supplied by reference TRBV15 and TRBJ2-4, is DAMVIQNPRYQVTQFGKPVTLSCSQTLNHNVMYWYQQKSSQAPKLLFHYYDKDFNNEADTPDNFQSRRPNTSFCFLDIRSPGLGDTAMYLCATSRSSGGLYIQYFGAGTRLSVL.

This sequence joins TRBV11-1 and TRBJ2-1; TRBD1 is a possible D gene (7 bases). CDR1 SGHAT and CDR2 FQDESV come from the germline V gene (reference sequence). Deletions cut 5 bases from V and 15 bases from J, with 20 bases between. The length of the CDR3 is 13 residues. CDR3 protein: CASSPTGRGRRFF. As DNA, the CDR3 is TGTGCCAGCAGCCCGACAGGGCGTGGGAGGAGGTTCTTC.

This clonotype came up many times. J is TRBJ1-5 and V is TRBV9; D is ambiguous. Trimming removed 3 bases from V and 4 bases from J, with 5 bases in between. Germline loops: CDR1 SGDLS, CDR2 YYNGEE. This CDR3 contains 12 residues. CDR3 loop: CASSANNQPQHF. The CDR3 nucleotides read TGTGCCAGCAGCGCGAATAATCAGCCCCAGCATTTT.

This clonotype was counted at least ten times. The gene calls are TRBV6-5 and TRBJ2-3; D possibly matches TRBD1 or TRBD2 (5 bases each). CDR1 is MNHEY and CDR2 is SVGAGI in the germline V gene. The CDR3 spans 16 residues. V was pared by 0 bases and J by 6 bases, with 16 bases between. Written as DNA, the CDR3 is TGTGCCAGCAGTTACTCACCGGGACCAGCGGCGGATACGCAGTATTTT. Translation gives CASSYSPGPAADTQYF.

This clonotype was observed at least ten times. V gene TRBV5-1 combines with J gene TRBJ2-7, with 15 nucleotides matching TRBD2. This CDR3 has 19 amino acids. V lost 3 bases to trimming and J lost 3 bases; unmatched junction nucleotides: 13. CDR1 is SGHRS, CDR2 YFSETQ, per germline. CDR3 nucleotides: TGCGCCAGCAGCTGGCCCGGGACTAGCGGGGGGACTACCCTCTACGAGCAGTACTTC. It encodes CASSWPGTSGGTTLYEQYF. The full variable domain, in which reference TRBV5-1 and TRBJ2-7 provide the parts outside the CDR3, is KAGVTQTPRYLIKTRGQQVTLSCSPISGHRSVSWYQQTPGQGLQFLFEYFSETQRNKGNFPGRFSGRQFSNSRSEMNVSTLELGDSALYLCASSWPGTSGGTTLYEQYFGPGTRLTVT.

In its sample, this clonotype was seen many times. The chain combines TRBV24-1 with TRBJ2-7; D may be TRBD2 (5 bases). Germline V lookup: CDR1 KGHDR, CDR2 SFDVKD. This CDR3 comprises 13 residues. The V gene lost 3 bases and the J gene lost 0 bases, with 5 bases spanning the gap. The CDR3 nucleotides are TGTGCCACCAGTGATGGGAGCTCCTACGAGCAGTACTTC. Encoded protein: CATSDGSSYEQYF.

The chain couples TRBV5-1 to TRBJ2-5, with D maybe TRBD2 (5 bases). This CDR3 comprises 13 residues. The V end was cut by 1 base, the J end by 6 bases, with 10 bases between. The germline V gene encodes CDR1 SGHRS and CDR2 YFSETQ. CDR3: CASSLTSLKTQYF. The DNA of the CDR3 is TGCGCCAGCAGCTTGACTAGTTTAAAGACCCAGTACTTC.

This clonotype was seen only a few times. The V call is TRBV20-1, the J call TRBJ1-2; D not certain. CDR1 is DFQATT, CDR2 SNEGSKA, per germline (reference sequence). The CDR3 runs 13 residues. V lost 5 bases and J lost 4, with 14 bases in between. The CDR3 DNA sequence: TGCAGTGCTGGGAGCACGGCACGCTATGGCTACACCTTC. Amino acids: CSAGSTARYGYTF.

This chain joins TRBV28 and TRBJ2-7; 9 positions agree with TRBD1. This CDR3 comprises 14 residues. Unmatched junction bases numbered 6, after V lost 5 bases and J lost 4 bases. Germline lookup yields CDR1 MDHEN and CDR2 SYDVKM. CDR3 DNA: TGTGCCAGCAGTAAAACGGACAGGGGTTACGAGCAGTACTTC. It encodes CASSKTDRGYEQYF. The complete variable domain, with remaining parts taken from reference TRBV28 and TRBJ2-7, reads DVKVTQSSRYLVKRTGEKVFLECVQDMDHENMFWYRQDPGLGLRLIYFSYDVKMKEKGDIPEGYSVSREKKERFSLILESASTNQTSMYLCASSKTDRGYEQYFGPGTRLTVT.

This clonotype was observed many times. The rearrangement links TRBV29-1 to TRBJ1-1, with D unclear. This CDR3 is built from 13 residues. The V end was cut by 6 bases, the J end by 1 base, with 12 bases between. Germline V gives CDR1 SQVTM, CDR2 ANQGSEA. The CDR3: CSVDTSQNTEAFF. The CDR3 DNA follows: TGCAGCGTCGACACTTCACAGAACACTGAAGCTTTCTTT. Based on the CDR3 plus reference TRBV29-1 and TRBJ1-1, the full variable domain is SAVISQKPSRDICQRGTSLTIQCQVDSQVTMMFWYRQQPGQSLTLIATANQGSEATYESGFVIDKFPISRPNLTFSTLTVSNMSPEDSSIYLCSVDTSQNTEAFFGQGTRLTVV.

The chain joins TRBV18 to TRBJ2-7, with D possibly matching TRBD2 (5 bases). V was clipped by 6 bases and J by 3 bases, with 21 bases between them. The CDR3 has 16 amino acids. Germline lookup yields CDR1 KGHSH and CDR2 LQKENI. The chain's CDR3 is CASSDTSTGSGYEQYF. In DNA, the CDR3 is TGTGCCAGCTCCGACACCAGCACGGGGTCGGGCTACGAGCAGTACTTC. Drawing the rest from reference TRBV18 and TRBJ2-7, the complete variable domain is NAGVMQNPRHLVRRRGQEARLRCSPMKGHSHVYWYRQLPEEGLKFMVYLQKENIIDESGMPKERFSAEFPKEGPSILRIQQVVRGDSAAYFCASSDTSTGSGYEQYFGPGTRLTVT.

Ten or more counts support this clonotype. The chain employs TRBV10-3 and TRBJ2-1; 12 bases map to TRBD2. CDR1 is ENHRY, CDR2 SYGVKD, per germline. This CDR3 contains 15 residues. V lost 0 bases, J lost 9 bases, and 3 bases stayed unmatched. In nucleotides, the CDR3 is TGTGCCATCAGTGAGTCGACTAGCGGGGGATCTGAGCAGTTCTTC. The encoded protein is CAISESTSGGSEQFF.

This clonotype was seen a few times. The chain links TRBV11-2 to TRBJ2-3; weak D call: TRBD1 (6 bases). Trimming removed 7 bases at V and 2 bases at J, with 16 bases between. The V gene's germline CDR1 is SGHAT and CDR2 FQNNGV. The CDR3 consists of 15 residues. The chain's CDR3 is CASTSTGTYTDTQYF. The CDR3 DNA sequence: TGTGCCAGCACGTCGACAGGCACTTACACAGATACGCAGTATTTT.

This clonotype was observed a handful of times. The rearrangement uses TRBV7-3 and TRBJ2-2; tentatively, D is TRBD1 or TRBD2 (5 bases each). V dropped 8 bases and J dropped 2 bases, with 24 bases sitting between them. The CDR3 extends over 18 amino acids. The germline V gene encodes CDR1 SGHTA and CDR2 FQGTGA. The CDR3 region has the DNA TGTGCCAGCGCGGGCTGGGGGACGGCTGCGTTTAACACCGGGGAGCTGTTTTTT. It specifies CASAGWGTAAFNTGELFF.